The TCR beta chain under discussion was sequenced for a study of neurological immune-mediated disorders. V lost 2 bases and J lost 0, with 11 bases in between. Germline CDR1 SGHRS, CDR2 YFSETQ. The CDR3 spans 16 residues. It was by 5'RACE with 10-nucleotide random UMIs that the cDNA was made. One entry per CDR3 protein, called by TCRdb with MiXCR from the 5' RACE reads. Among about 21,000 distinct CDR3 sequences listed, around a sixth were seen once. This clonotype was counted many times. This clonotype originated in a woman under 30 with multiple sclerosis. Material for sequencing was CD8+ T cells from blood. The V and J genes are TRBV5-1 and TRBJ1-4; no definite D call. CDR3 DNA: TGCGCCAGCAGCTTCGGACGACATGCAACTAATGAAAAACTGTTTTTT. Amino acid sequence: CASSFGRHATNEKLFF.